Listed below are T cell receptor beta chains from one sample, sequenced in a study of cytomegalovirus exposure and HLA in healthy donors. Generated by immunoSEQ multiplex PCR, the TCRdb table keeps only in-frame clones and is missing some. The record lists some 120,000 clones, of which the ten most abundant hold more than 0.8%. Sequenced material: PBMCs. The origin of the receptors is a young man in good health and CMV-seronegative. The CDR3 runs from the conserved cysteine through the conserved F or W. D genes are given only for firm matches.

V gene: TRBV5-6
D gene: TRBD2
J gene: TRBJ2-7
CDR3 DNA: TGTGCCAGCAGCTTACCGGGACTAGCGGGTCGAGAGCAGTACTTC
CDR3 protein: CASSLPGLAGREQYF

V gene: TRBV5-1
D gene: TRBD1
J gene: TRBJ2-1
CDR3 DNA: TGCGCCAGCAATCCGGGACAGGGGATCTACAATGAGCAGTTCTTC
CDR3 protein: CASNPGQGIYNEQFF

V gene: TRBV29-1
D gene: TRBD1
J gene: TRBJ1-1
CDR3 DNA: TGCAGCGTTGTACAAACCGAGACAGGGGGGAACACTGAAGCTTTCTTT
CDR3 protein: CSVVQTETGGNTEAFF

V gene: TRBV6-1
D gene: TRBD1
J gene: TRBJ1-2
CDR3 DNA: TGTGCCAGCAGTGAAGAAGCGACAGGGATTAACTATGGCTACACCTTC
CDR3 protein: CASSEEATGINYGYTF

V gene: TRBV29-1
D gene: .
J gene: TRBJ2-1
CDR3 DNA: TGCAGCGTTGTCCAGCGTGAACCCAATGAGCAGTTCTTC
CDR3 protein: CSVVQREPNEQFF

V gene: TRBV5-1
D gene: .
J gene: TRBJ1-3
CDR3 DNA: TGCGCCAGCAGCCTACAGGATTACTCTGGAAACACCATATATTTT
CDR3 protein: CASSLQDYSGNTIYF

V gene: TRBV7-9
D gene: TRBD2
J gene: TRBJ2-1
CDR3 DNA: TGTGCCAGCAGCTTATCGGGGGGGAGCTCCTACAATGAGCAGTTCTTC
CDR3 protein: CASSLSGGSSYNEQFF

V gene: TRBV5-1
D gene: .
J gene: TRBJ1-1
CDR3 DNA: TGCGCCAGCAGCGCTCAGGGGCTCCTGAACACTGAAGCTTTCTTT
CDR3 protein: CASSAQGLLNTEAFF

V gene: TRBV29-1
D gene: TRBD1
J gene: TRBJ2-1
CDR3 DNA: TGCAGCGGTGGAGGACAGGGCAATGAGCAGTTCTTC
CDR3 protein: CSGGGQGNEQFF

V gene: TRBV25-1
D gene: .
J gene: TRBJ2-7
CDR3 DNA: TGTGCCAGCAGTGAGTCCCAGGGTGCTCTCTACGAGCAGTACTTC
CDR3 protein: CASSESQGALYEQYF

V gene: TRBV4-1
D gene: .
J gene: TRBJ2-7
CDR3 DNA: TGCGCCAGCAGCCAAAGATCTAGCTACCCCTACGAGCAGTACTTC
CDR3 protein: CASSQRSSYPYEQYF

V gene: TRBV11-2
D gene: TRBD1
J gene: TRBJ2-7
CDR3 DNA: TGTGCCAGCAGCCCAGACCGGGACAGGTTCTACGAGCAGTACTTC
CDR3 protein: CASSPDRDRFYEQYF

V gene: TRBV11-2
D gene: TRBD1
J gene: TRBJ1-1
CDR3 DNA: TGTGCCAGCAGCTTTGCAGGGGGGATGAACACTGAAGCTTTCTTT
CDR3 protein: CASSFAGGMNTEAFF

V gene: TRBV18
D gene: .
J gene: TRBJ2-7
CDR3 DNA: TGTGCCAGCTCACAAACGGCCTACGAGCAGTACTTC
CDR3 protein: CASSQTAYEQYF

V gene: TRBV19
D gene: .
J gene: TRBJ2-3
CDR3 DNA: TGTGCCAGTAGTTCACTAAGTCAGGGTACGCAGTATTTT
CDR3 protein: CASSSLSQGTQYF

V gene: TRBV29-1
D gene: TRBD2
J gene: TRBJ2-3
CDR3 DNA: TGCAGCGCCACCCGGGGGGGAAGCACAGATACGCAGTATTTT
CDR3 protein: CSATRGGSTDTQYF

V gene: TRBV6-1
D gene: TRBD1
J gene: TRBJ1-4
CDR3 DNA: TGTGCCAGCAGGGGACAGGGAGATGAAAAACTGTTTTTT
CDR3 protein: CASRGQGDEKLFF

V gene: TRBV6-1
D gene: TRBD2
J gene: TRBJ2-1
CDR3 DNA: TGTGCCAGCAGTGACGCTAGCGGTGGGTACAATGAGCAGTTCTTC
CDR3 protein: CASSDASGGYNEQFF

V gene: TRBV6-1
D gene: .
J gene: TRBJ1-2
CDR3 DNA: TGTGCCAGCAGTGAAGTTAGATTTGGGCCCCCACGCCCCGTCTATGGCTACACCTTC
CDR3 protein: CASSEVRFGPPRPVYGYTF

V gene: TRBV18
D gene: .
J gene: TRBJ1-2
CDR3 DNA: TGTGCCAGCTCACCAGGGAGAGGCTACACCTTC
CDR3 protein: CASSPGRGYTF

V gene: TRBV18
D gene: TRBD1
J gene: TRBJ2-7
CDR3 DNA: TGTGCCAGCTCAGTGACAGGGGGCGGACGGCACGAGCAGTACTTC
CDR3 protein: CASSVTGGGRHEQYF

V gene: TRBV5-4
D gene: TRBD1
J gene: TRBJ1-2
CDR3 DNA: TGTGCCAGCAACCCGAGGAACAGGGGGCAAGAAGGCTACACCTTC
CDR3 protein: CASNPRNRGQEGYTF

V gene: TRBV27
D gene: TRBD2
J gene: TRBJ2-7
CDR3 DNA: TGTGCCAGCAGCGTCGGGACTAGCGGGAGGGAGCAGTACTTC
CDR3 protein: CASSVGTSGREQYF

V gene: TRBV11-2
D gene: .
J gene: TRBJ2-7
CDR3 DNA: TGTGCCAGCAGCTTAGCCCCCAGCTCCTACGAGCAGTACTTC
CDR3 protein: CASSLAPSSYEQYF

V gene: TRBV27
D gene: TRBD1
J gene: TRBJ2-7
CDR3 DNA: TGTGCCAGCAGCCCGGACAGGGACATATCCTACGAGCAGTACTTC
CDR3 protein: CASSPDRDISYEQYF

V gene: TRBV2
D gene: TRBD2
J gene: TRBJ2-3
CDR3 DNA: TGTGCCAGCATTTGGCTAGCGGTTACGAGCACAGATACGCAGTATTTT
CDR3 protein: CASIWLAVTSTDTQYF

V gene: TRBV5-1
D gene: TRBD1
J gene: TRBJ2-5
CDR3 DNA: TGCGCCAGCAGTTGGGACAGGGGGTCGGAGACCCAGTACTTC
CDR3 protein: CASSWDRGSETQYF

V gene: TRBV19
D gene: TRBD1
J gene: TRBJ1-5
CDR3 DNA: TGTGCCAGTATCGGGACAGGGAGAATTAATCAGCCCCAGCATTTT
CDR3 protein: CASIGTGRINQPQHF

V gene: TRBV9
D gene: .
J gene: TRBJ2-4
CDR3 DNA: TGTGCCAGCAGCGTGACTTTTGCCAAAAACATTCAGTACTTC
CDR3 protein: CASSVTFAKNIQYF

V gene: TRBV9
D gene: .
J gene: TRBJ2-5
CDR3 DNA: TGTGCCAGCAGCGTAACCGGGGTTCAAGAGACCCAGTACTTC
CDR3 protein: CASSVTGVQETQYF

V gene: TRBV6-5
D gene: .
J gene: TRBJ1-1
CDR3 DNA: TGTGCCAGCAGTTACGCGGACCCTAGCGGGAACACTGAAGCTTTCTTT
CDR3 protein: CASSYADPSGNTEAFF

V gene: TRBV7-6
D gene: .
J gene: TRBJ2-7
CDR3 DNA: TGTGCCAGCAGCCAGGGGGGTTACGAGCAGTACTTC
CDR3 protein: CASSQGGYEQYF

V gene: TRBV5-1
D gene: TRBD2
J gene: TRBJ2-7
CDR3 DNA: TGCGCCAGCAGCTTGTCGACTAGCGTCAACTCCTACGAGCAGTACTTC
CDR3 protein: CASSLSTSVNSYEQYF

V gene: TRBV19
D gene: TRBD2
J gene: TRBJ2-2
CDR3 DNA: TGTGCCAGTAGTCCATGGACTAGCGGGAACACCGGGGAGCTGTTTTTT
CDR3 protein: CASSPWTSGNTGELFF

V gene: TRBV21-1
D gene: .
J gene: TRBJ2-7
CDR3 DNA: TGTGCCAGCAGCAAAGGAGCGAGGGAAAAGAATGACGAGCAGTACTTC
CDR3 protein: CASSKGAREKNDEQYF

V gene: TRBV6-5
D gene: TRBD1
J gene: TRBJ1-2
CDR3 DNA: TGTGCCAGCAGCTCCGGGACAGTCGGGGGCTACACCTTC
CDR3 protein: CASSSGTVGGYTF

V gene: TRBV11-3
D gene: TRBD1
J gene: TRBJ2-7
CDR3 DNA: TGTGCCAGCAGCTCGACCGGGACAGGGTATGGCGAGCAGTACTTC
CDR3 protein: CASSSTGTGYGEQYF

V gene: TRBV29-1
D gene: TRBD1
J gene: TRBJ1-1
CDR3 DNA: TGCAGCGTGGACAGGGGCCCTGAAGCTTTCTTT
CDR3 protein: CSVDRGPEAFF

V gene: TRBV29-1
D gene: TRBD1
J gene: TRBJ1-3
CDR3 DNA: TGCAGCGTGAAGGGGGCCGGGGAGTCTGGAAACACCATATATTTT
CDR3 protein: CSVKGAGESGNTIYF

V gene: TRBV9
D gene: TRBD2
J gene: TRBJ2-2
CDR3 DNA: TGTGCCAGCAGTTTTGCGGGGGGGAACACCGGGGAGCTGTTTTTT
CDR3 protein: CASSFAGGNTGELFF

V gene: TRBV29-1
D gene: TRBD2
J gene: TRBJ2-4
CDR3 DNA: TGCAGCGTAGGAACTAGCGGGAGTTACGATAGGACCAAAAACATTCAGTACTTC
CDR3 protein: CSVGTSGSYDRTKNIQYF

V gene: TRBV9
D gene: TRBD1
J gene: TRBJ2-7
CDR3 DNA: TGTGCCAGCAGCGCCGAACAGGGGGCTCACGAGCAGTACTTC
CDR3 protein: CASSAEQGAHEQYF

V gene: TRBV7-2
D gene: .
J gene: TRBJ1-3
CDR3 DNA: TGTGCCAGCAGGTTTAGTAACAGTCGGTCCGGAAACACCATATATTTT
CDR3 protein: CASRFSNSRSGNTIYF

V gene: TRBV11-3
D gene: TRBD1
J gene: TRBJ2-7
CDR3 DNA: TGTGCCAGCAGCTACTCCACAGGGGAATCCTACGAGCAGTACTTC
CDR3 protein: CASSYSTGESYEQYF

V gene: TRBV5-5
D gene: .
J gene: TRBJ1-5
CDR3 DNA: TGTGCCAGCAGCTTGGAGATTCCAGGATTCGGCAATCAGCCCCAGCATTTT
CDR3 protein: CASSLEIPGFGNQPQHF

V gene: TRBV5-1
D gene: .
J gene: TRBJ2-7
CDR3 DNA: TGCGCCAGCAACCTCGACAGTTCCTACGAGCAGTACTTC
CDR3 protein: CASNLDSSYEQYF

V gene: TRBV28
D gene: .
J gene: TRBJ2-7
CDR3 DNA: TGTGCCAGCCTTCAGGGTTCCTACGAGCAGTACTTC
CDR3 protein: CASLQGSYEQYF

V gene: TRBV15
D gene: TRBD1
J gene: TRBJ1-2
CDR3 DNA: TGTGCCACCAGCAGAGGGGACAGGGGCATGGATGGCTACACCTTC
CDR3 protein: CATSRGDRGMDGYTF

V gene: TRBV30
D gene: .
J gene: TRBJ1-5
CDR3 DNA: TGTGCCTGGAGTGTAATCGGGGGGAATCAGCCCCAGCATTTT
CDR3 protein: CAWSVIGGNQPQHF

V gene: TRBV28
D gene: .
J gene: TRBJ1-4
CDR3 DNA: TGTGCCAGCAGCCAACAGGGTGAAAGGGAAAAACTGTTTTTT
CDR3 protein: CASSQQGEREKLFF

V gene: TRBV6-5
D gene: .
J gene: TRBJ1-2
CDR3 DNA: TGTGCCAGCAGTTACTCGGAAGGGGCGAACTATGGCTACACCTTC
CDR3 protein: CASSYSEGANYGYTF

V gene: TRBV9
D gene: .
J gene: TRBJ1-2
CDR3 DNA: TGTGCCAGCAGCGTAGGGAAGGCAGCCCCTAACTATGACTACACCTTC
CDR3 protein: CASSVGKAAPNYDYTF